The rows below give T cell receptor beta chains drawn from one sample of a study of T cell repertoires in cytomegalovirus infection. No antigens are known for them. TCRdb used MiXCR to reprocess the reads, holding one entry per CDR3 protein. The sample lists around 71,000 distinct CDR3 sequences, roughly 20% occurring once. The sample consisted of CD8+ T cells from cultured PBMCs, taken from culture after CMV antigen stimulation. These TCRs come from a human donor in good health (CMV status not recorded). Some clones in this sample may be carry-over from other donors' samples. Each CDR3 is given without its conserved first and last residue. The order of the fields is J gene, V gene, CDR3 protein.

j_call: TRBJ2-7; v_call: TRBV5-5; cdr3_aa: ASSYPGQGIPEQY
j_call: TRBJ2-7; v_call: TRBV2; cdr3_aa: ARQDKGGYEQY
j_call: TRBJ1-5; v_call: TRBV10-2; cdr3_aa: ASSTGTWPQH
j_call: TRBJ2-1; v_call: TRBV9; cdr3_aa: ASSASGGYNEQF
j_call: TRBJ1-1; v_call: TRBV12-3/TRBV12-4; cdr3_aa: ASSLTGVNTEAF
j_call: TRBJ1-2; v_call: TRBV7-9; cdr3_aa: ASSPTGTQDYGYT
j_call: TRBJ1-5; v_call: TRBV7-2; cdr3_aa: ASSVVDYQPQH
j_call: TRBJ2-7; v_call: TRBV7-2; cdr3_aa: ASSLRGGPSYEQY
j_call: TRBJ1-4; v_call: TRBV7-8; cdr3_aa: ASSFFEGGAEEKLF
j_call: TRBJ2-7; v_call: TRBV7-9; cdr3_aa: ASSYSHSYEQY
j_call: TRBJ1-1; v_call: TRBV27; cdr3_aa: ASSLGAGGTEAF
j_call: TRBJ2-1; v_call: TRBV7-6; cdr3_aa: ASSLADNEQF
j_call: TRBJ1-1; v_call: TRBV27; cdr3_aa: ASSLGGPGTEAF
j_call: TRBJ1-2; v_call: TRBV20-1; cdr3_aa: SAATGDYGYT
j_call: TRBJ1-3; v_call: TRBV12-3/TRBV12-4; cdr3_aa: ASSSGISGNTIY
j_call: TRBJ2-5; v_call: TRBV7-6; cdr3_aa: ASSLGKGGETQY
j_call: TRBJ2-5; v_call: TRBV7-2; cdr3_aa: ASSLRTGVLQETQY
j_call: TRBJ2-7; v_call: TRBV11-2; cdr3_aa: ASSPRHPYEQY
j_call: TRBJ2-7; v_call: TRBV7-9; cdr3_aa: ASSPGSPYEQY
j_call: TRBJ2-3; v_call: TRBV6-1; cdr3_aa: ASSERRFSGGLSTDTQY
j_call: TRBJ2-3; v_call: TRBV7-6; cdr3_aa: ASSLAFGPSGGASTQY
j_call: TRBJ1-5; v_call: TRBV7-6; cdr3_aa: ASSLAKGNQPQH
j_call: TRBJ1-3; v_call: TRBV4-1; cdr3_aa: ASSPRDFSSGNTIY
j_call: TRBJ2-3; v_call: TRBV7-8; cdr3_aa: ASSFGPGTDTQY
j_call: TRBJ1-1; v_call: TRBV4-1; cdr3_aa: ASSYALNTEAF
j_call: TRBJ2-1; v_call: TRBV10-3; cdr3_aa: AISGEGLYNEQF
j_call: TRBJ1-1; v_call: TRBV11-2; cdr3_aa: ASSFSPGGTEAF
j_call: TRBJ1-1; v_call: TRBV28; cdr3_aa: ASSLMPTGANTEAF
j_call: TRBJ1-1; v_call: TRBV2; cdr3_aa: AIPGKNTEAF
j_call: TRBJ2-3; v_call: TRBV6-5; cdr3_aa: ASREDLADTQY